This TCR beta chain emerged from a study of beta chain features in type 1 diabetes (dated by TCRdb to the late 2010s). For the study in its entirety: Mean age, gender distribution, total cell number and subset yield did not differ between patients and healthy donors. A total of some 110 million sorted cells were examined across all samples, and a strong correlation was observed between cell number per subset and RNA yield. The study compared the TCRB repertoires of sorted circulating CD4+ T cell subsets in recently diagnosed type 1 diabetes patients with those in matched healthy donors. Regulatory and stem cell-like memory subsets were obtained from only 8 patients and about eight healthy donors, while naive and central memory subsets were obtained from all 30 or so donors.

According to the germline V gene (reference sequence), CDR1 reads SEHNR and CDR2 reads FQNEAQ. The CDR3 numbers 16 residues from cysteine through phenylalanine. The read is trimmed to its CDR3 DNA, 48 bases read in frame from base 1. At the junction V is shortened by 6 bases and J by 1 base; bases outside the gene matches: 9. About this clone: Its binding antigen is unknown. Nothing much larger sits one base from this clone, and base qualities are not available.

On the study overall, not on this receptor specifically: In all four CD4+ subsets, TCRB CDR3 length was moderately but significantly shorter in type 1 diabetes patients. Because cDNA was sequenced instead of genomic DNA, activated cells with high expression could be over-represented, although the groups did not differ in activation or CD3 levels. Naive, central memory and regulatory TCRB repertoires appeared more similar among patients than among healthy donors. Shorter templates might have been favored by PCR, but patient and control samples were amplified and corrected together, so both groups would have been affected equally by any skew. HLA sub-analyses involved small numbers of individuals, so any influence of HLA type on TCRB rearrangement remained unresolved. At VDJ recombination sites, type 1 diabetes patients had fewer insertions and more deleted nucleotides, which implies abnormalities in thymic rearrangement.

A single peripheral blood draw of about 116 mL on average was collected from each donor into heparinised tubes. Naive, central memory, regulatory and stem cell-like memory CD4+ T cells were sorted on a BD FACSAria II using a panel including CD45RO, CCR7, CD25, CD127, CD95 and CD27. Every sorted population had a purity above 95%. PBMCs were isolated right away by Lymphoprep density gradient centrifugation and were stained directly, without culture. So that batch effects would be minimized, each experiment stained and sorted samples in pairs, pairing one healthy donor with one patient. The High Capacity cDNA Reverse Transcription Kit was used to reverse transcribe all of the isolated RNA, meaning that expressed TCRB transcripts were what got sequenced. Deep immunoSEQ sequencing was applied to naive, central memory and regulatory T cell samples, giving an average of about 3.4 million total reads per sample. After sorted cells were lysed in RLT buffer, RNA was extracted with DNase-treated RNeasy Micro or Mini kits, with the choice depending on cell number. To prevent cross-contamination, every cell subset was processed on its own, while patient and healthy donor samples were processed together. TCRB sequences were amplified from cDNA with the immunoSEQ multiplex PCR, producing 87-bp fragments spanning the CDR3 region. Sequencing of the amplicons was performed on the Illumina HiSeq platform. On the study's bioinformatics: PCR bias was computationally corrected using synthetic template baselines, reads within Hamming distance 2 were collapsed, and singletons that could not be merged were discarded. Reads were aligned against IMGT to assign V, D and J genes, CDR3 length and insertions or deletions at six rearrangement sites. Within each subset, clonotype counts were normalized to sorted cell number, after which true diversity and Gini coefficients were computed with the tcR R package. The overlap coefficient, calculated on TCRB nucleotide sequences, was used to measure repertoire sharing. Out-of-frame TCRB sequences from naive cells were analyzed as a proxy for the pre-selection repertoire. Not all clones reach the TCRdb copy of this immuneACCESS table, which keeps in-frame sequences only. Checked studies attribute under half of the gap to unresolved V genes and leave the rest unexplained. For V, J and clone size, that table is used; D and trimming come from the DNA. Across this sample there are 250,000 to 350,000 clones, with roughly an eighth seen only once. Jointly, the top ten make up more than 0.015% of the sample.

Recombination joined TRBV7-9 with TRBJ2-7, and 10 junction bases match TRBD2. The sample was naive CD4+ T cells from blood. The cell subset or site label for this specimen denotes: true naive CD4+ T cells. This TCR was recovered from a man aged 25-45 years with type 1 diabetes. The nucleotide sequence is TGTGCCAGCAGTTCTAGCGGGAGAGGAACTTCCTACGAGCAGTACTTC. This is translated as CASSSSGRGTSYEQYF.